This entry lists 10 T cell receptor beta chains sequenced from one sample in a study of cytomegalovirus exposure and HLA in healthy donors. Amplification used 60 Vbeta primers and 13 Jbeta primers. Sequencing used immunoSEQ multiplex PCR; TCRdb keeps in-frame clones, though not all of them. This sample has some 190,000 clones, with 75% to 90% found just once. The material sequenced was PBMCs. Receptor source: a boy between 2 and 15 years old in good health and CMV-seronegative.

Concerning this clone: Other DNA sequences in this sample translate to the same CDR3. The chain links TRBV19 to TRBJ2-5; D is undetermined. Germline loops: CDR1 LNHDA, CDR2 SQIVND (reference sequence). The CDR3 extends over 13 amino acids. Trimming shortened V by 3 bases and J by 2 bases, and 7 bases separated the two germline ends. CDR3: CASSISLQETQYF. In DNA form, the CDR3 reads TGTGCCAGTAGTATTAGCTTACAAGAGACCCAGTACTTC. The whole variable domain, filled in from reference TRBV19 and TRBJ2-5, reads DGGITQSPKYLFRKEGQNVTLSCEQNLNHDAMYWYRQDPGQGLRLIYYSQIVNDFQKGDIAEGYSVSREKKESFPLTVTSAQKNPTAFYLCASSISLQETQYFGPGTRLLVL.

V gene TRBV7-9 combines with J gene TRBJ2-7; TRBD2 matches 14 bases. The CDR3 sequence is 18 residues long. Unmatched junction bases numbered 5, after V lost 1 base and J lost 0 bases. Germline-derived CDR1 and CDR2 are SEHNR and FQNEAQ (reference sequence). For the CDR3, the DNA is TGTGCCAGCAGCTTAGGGGGACTAGCGGGGGACGTCTCCTACGAGCAGTACGTC. Translating gives CASSLGGLAGDVSYEQYV.

This clone was observed a handful of times. J is TRBJ1-1 and V is TRBV4-1; D uncertain. Germline V lookup: CDR1 MGHRA, CDR2 YSYEKL. This CDR3 has 14 amino acids. Trimming removed 7 bases at V and 11 bases at J, with 23 bases between. The CDR3 here is CASTVRGGYIEAFF. The DNA for the CDR3 is TGCGCCAGCACGGTTCGAGGAGGGTATATAGAGGCTTTCTTT.

This clone is a singleton in its sample. The chain employs TRBV28 and TRBJ2-3; 9 bases line up with TRBD1. Germline V gene sequence: CDR1 MDHEN, CDR2 SYDVKM. V lost 5 bases to trimming and J lost 1 base; unmatched junction nucleotides: 7. The CDR3 contains 16 residues. DNA of the CDR3: TGTGCCAGCAGTAGACACAGGGGGCCTGGCACAGATACGCAGTATTTT. Its translation is CASSRHRGPGTDTQYF.

The genes are TRBV27 and TRBJ1-2; maybe TRBD1 (5 bases). The germline CDR1 and CDR2 sequences are MNHEY and SMNVEV (reference sequence). This CDR3 comprises 14 residues. Trimming shortened V by 3 bases and J by 3 bases, and 11 bases separated the two germline ends. The CDR3 DNA reads as TGTGCCAGCAGTTTCGGACACGGCGACTATGGCTACACCTTC. This codes for CASSFGHGDYGYTF.

This chain connects TRBV28 to TRBJ1-5; D is possibly TRBD1 (5 bases). Germline V gives CDR1 MDHEN, CDR2 SYDVKM. V lost 1 base to trimming and J lost 6 bases, with 22 bases between them. This CDR3 contains 18 residues. CDR3 residues: CASSLFGGGSNGGQPQHF. The CDR3 DNA reads as TGTGCCAGCAGTTTATTCGGGGGAGGAAGTAACGGGGGTCAGCCCCAGCATTTT.

V and J are TRBV5-1 and TRBJ2-1; 9 bases line up with TRBD1. The germline V gene encodes CDR1 SGHRS and CDR2 YFSETQ. J lost 7 bases, V lost 3 bases, and 14 bases had no gene match. This CDR3 has 17 residues. The CDR3 region is CASSWGGGDRASNEQFF. CDR3 coding DNA: TGCGCCAGCAGCTGGGGAGGGGGGGACAGGGCTAGTAATGAGCAGTTCTTC.

The V and J genes are TRBV4-1 and TRBJ2-3; 10 bases align to TRBD1. With V trimmed by 4 bases and J by 3 bases, 7 bases remained unmatched. Per the germline V gene, CDR1 is MGHRA and CDR2 is YSYEKL. This CDR3 is built from 16 residues. The CDR3 is CASSLPGQGITDTQYF. CDR3 bases: TGCGCCAGCAGCCTACCGGGACAGGGGATAACAGATACGCAGTATTTT.

The rearrangement uses TRBV30 and TRBJ1-2; possibly TRBD1 for D (6 bases). Deletions cut 4 bases from V and 4 bases from J, with 28 bases between. The germline V gene has CDR1 GTSNPN and CDR2 SVGIG (reference sequence). The CDR3 sequence is 18 residues long. The CDR3 protein is CAWNWVKQGIRSGYGYTF. DNA for the CDR3: TGTGCCTGGAATTGGGTAAAACAGGGTATCAGATCCGGCTATGGCTACACCTTC.

The gene calls are TRBV5-4 and TRBJ2-3, with D unresolved. The length of the CDR3 is 13 residues. V was trimmed by 5 bases and J by 2 bases, leaving 9 bases between them. Germline V gives CDR1 SGHNT, CDR2 YYREEE (reference sequence). The CDR3: CASSNTPTDTQYF. CDR3 bases: TGTGCCAGCAGTAATACTCCCACAGATACGCAGTATTTT.